A single sample gave rise to the 21 T cell receptor beta chains below, sequenced in a study of T cell responses to AZD1222 COVID-19 vaccine (dated by TCRdb to 2020 to 2023). Library construction relied on the immunoSEQ multiplex PCR assay. TCRdb mirrors the immuneACCESS table, restricted to in-frame sequences. Some clones are absent from its copies; in checked studies, under half trace to an unresolved V gene, and the reason for the others is unknown. This sample holds roughly 200,000 clones; about 90% were observed only once. 7.7% of the sample is in the top ten clones. What the time point label conveys for this sample: baseline before first vaccination. The sample in question was peripheral blood, obtained on day 0 of AZD1222 vaccination. These receptors were taken from an adult in good health.

The chain recombines TRBV12-3 or TRBV12-4 with TRBJ1-1; D unresolved. The ends were cut back, 1 base at V and 4 bases at J, with 7 bases in the middle. The length of the CDR3 is 13 residues. Here the CDR3 reads CASSLEGPTEAFF. CDR3 bases: TGTGCCAGCAGTTTAGAGGGTCCCACTGAAGCTTTCTTT.

The genes are TRBV19 and TRBJ1-5; TRBD1 matches 10 bases. With V trimmed by 8 bases and J by 0 bases, 7 bases remained unmatched. The germline gives CDR1 LNHDA, CDR2 SQIVND (reference sequence). The CDR3 contains 16 residues. The CDR3 DNA is TGTGCCAGTGGGAGGACAGGGGGGTATAGCAATCAGCCCCAGCATTTT. Translating it yields CASGRTGGYSNQPQHF.

V is TRBV6-2 or TRBV6-3 and J is TRBJ2-1; TRBD2 matches at 12 bases. V was clipped by 6 bases and J by 1 base; unmatched bases: 4. Per the germline V gene, CDR1 is MNHEY and CDR2 is SVGEGT. This CDR3 comprises 16 residues. The DNA of the CDR3 is TGTGCCAGCAGCGGTACTAGCGGGAGGTCCTACAATGAGCAGTTCTTC. Translated: CASSGTSGRSYNEQFF.

This chain joins TRBV5-6 and TRBJ2-3; 8 nucleotides align to TRBD2. Germline V lookup: CDR1 SGHDT, CDR2 YYEEEE. The CDR3 consists of 15 residues. The J segment lost 1 base and the V segment lost 3 bases, leaving 4 bases of the junction unmatched. This CDR3 is CASSSKAGGTDTQYF. DNA for the CDR3: TGTGCCAGCAGCTCCAAAGCGGGGGGCACAGATACGCAGTATTTT.

V gene TRBV2 combines with J gene TRBJ2-5; D is perhaps TRBD2 (5 bases). With 6 bases removed from V and 4 bases from J, the gap between germline ends came to 12 bases. Germline V gene sequence: CDR1 SNHLY, CDR2 FYNNEI. The CDR3 covers 13 residues. The CDR3, as DNA: TGTGCCAGCAGCCGAAACGAGGGAGAGACCCAGTACTTC. Translating it yields CASSRNEGETQYF.

This clone is a singleton in its sample. This chain uses TRBV7-9 with TRBJ1-2; 7 bases are shared with TRBD1. Per germline, CDR1 SEHNR and CDR2 FQNEAQ (reference sequence). With 1 base clipped from V and 8 bases from J, the junction kept 10 bases outside the gene matches. The CDR3 consists of 15 residues. The CDR3 bases are TGTGCCAGCAGCTTAGGACAGGGTTTAGAGTACGGCTACACCTTC. Amino acid sequence: CASSLGQGLEYGYTF.

The chain is built from TRBV7-2 and TRBJ2-1; D is ambiguous. This CDR3 has 11 amino acids. V lost 6 bases and J 6 bases, leaving 6 bases between the germline ends. Per germline, CDR1 SGHTA and CDR2 FQGNSA. CDR3 coding DNA: TGTGCCAGCAGAAACCCCAATGAGCAGTTCTTC. Its translation: CASRNPNEQFF. The full variable domain, completed using reference TRBV7-2 and TRBJ2-1, is GAGVSQSPSNKVTEKGKDVELRCDPISGHTALYWYRQSLGQGLEFLIYFQGNSAPDKSGLPSDRFSAERTGGSVSTLTIQRTQQEDSAVYLCASRNPNEQFFGPGTRLTVL.

This rearrangement joins TRBV11-2 to TRBJ2-4, with D hard to call. V lost 4 bases and J lost 0, with 7 bases in between. The CDR3 runs 14 residues. CDR1 SGHAT and CDR2 FQNNGV come from the germline V gene. This chain's CDR3 is CASSSRLAKNIQYF. Written as DNA, the CDR3 is TGTGCCAGCAGCTCGAGGCTAGCCAAAAACATTCAGTACTTC.

This clone was observed once. The chain combines TRBV29-1 with TRBJ1-2; weak D call: TRBD1 (5 bases). Germline CDR1 is SQVTM and CDR2 is ANQGSEA. Trimming removed 4 bases at V and 4 bases at J, with 10 bases between. This CDR3 contains 12 residues. The CDR3, as DNA: TGCAGCGTTGTAGGGACGGCCTATGGCTACACCTTC. It specifies CSVVGTAYGYTF.

The gene calls are TRBV5-5 and TRBJ2-5; no reliable D call. This CDR3 contains 13 residues. The germline gives CDR1 SGHKS, CDR2 YYEKEE (reference sequence). With 5 bases removed from V and 1 base from J, the gap between germline ends came to 9 bases. This CDR3 reads CASSPGFQETQYF. CDR3 bases: TGTGCCAGCAGTCCAGGATTCCAAGAGACCCAGTACTTC.

The V and J genes are TRBV4-2 and TRBJ1-2, with 7 bases lining up with TRBD1. Germline CDR1 is LGHNA and CDR2 is YNFKEQ. This CDR3 spans 15 amino acids. The V gene end was trimmed by 1 base and the J gene end by 8 bases; junction bases not matched to a gene: 10. This CDR3 reads CASSQVLAGGLGYTF. The CDR3 DNA follows: TGTGCCAGCAGCCAAGTTTTGGCAGGGGGACTCGGCTACACCTTC.

The chain recombines TRBV7-2 with TRBJ1-1; TRBD1 aligns across 11 bases. With 4 bases clipped from V and 0 bases from J, the junction kept 10 bases outside the gene matches. Germline V gives CDR1 SGHTA, CDR2 FQGNSA. This CDR3 comprises 18 residues. In DNA form, the CDR3 reads TGTGCCAGCAGCTCCCCGGACAGGGGGCGTACTGTGAACACTGAAGCTTTCTTT. Residues: CASSSPDRGRTVNTEAFF.

The J gene is TRBJ1-5, the V gene TRBV30; 9 bases match TRBD1. The germline CDR1 and CDR2 sequences are GTSNPN and SVGIG (reference sequence). After removal of 0 bases from V and 3 bases from J, the junction contained 9 bases not matched to a gene. The CDR3 is 17 amino acids. This chain's CDR3 is CAWSVRAGTGSNQPQHF. As DNA, the CDR3 is TGTGCCTGGAGTGTAAGGGCTGGGACAGGGTCCAATCAGCCCCAGCATTTT.

This chain connects TRBV7-8 to TRBJ2-5; weak D call: TRBD1 (6 bases). V was clipped by 7 bases and J by 1 base, with 19 bases between them. There are 16 residues in the CDR3. Germline V gene sequence: CDR1 SGHVS, CDR2 FQNEAQ. The DNA for the CDR3 is TGTGCCAGCACCTCCCGTAGTCTGGGGGCCCAAGAGACCCAGTACTTC. Its translation: CASTSRSLGAQETQYF.

This clone was recorded once. The rearrangement links TRBV4-3 to TRBJ1-5; D is possibly TRBD1 (6 bases). CDR1 is LGHNA and CDR2 is YSLEER in the germline V gene. The CDR3 has 14 amino acids. V lost 1 base and J 6 bases, leaving 10 bases between the germline ends. Here the CDR3 DNA reads TGCGCCAGCAGCCAAGGACAGGAAGTTCAGCCCCAGCATTTT. This gives the protein CASSQGQEVQPQHF.

CDR3 loop: CASSEDYEQYF. CDR3 DNA: TGTGCCAGCAGTGAGGACTACGAGCAGTACTTC. V and J are TRBV2 and TRBJ2-7; D is undetermined. Trimming left V 3 bases short and J 3 bases short, with 3 bases between. The CDR3 spans 11 residues. CDR1 is SNHLY, CDR2 FYNNEI, per germline.

V and J are TRBV11-2 and TRBJ2-1; 8 bases match TRBD1. Per germline, CDR1 SGHAT and CDR2 FQNNGV. The V segment lost 5 bases and the J segment 6 bases; nucleotides outside the gene matches: 12. This CDR3 comprises 16 residues. This CDR3 reads CASSPLGQGGLNEQFF. CDR3 DNA sequence: TGTGCCAGCAGCCCGCTTGGACAGGGTGGCCTCAATGAGCAGTTCTTC.

Comments on this clone: Sequence at one end of the junction differs from germline and may be a read error. The chain uses TRBV28 and TRBJ2-3; 7 nucleotides line up with TRBD2. CDR3 length: 14 residues. Germline assignment: CDR1 MDHEN and CDR2 SYDVKM. The CDR3 region is CASQLGGSTNTQYF. Written as DNA, the CDR3 is TGTGCCAGCCAACTGGGAGGGAGCACAAATACGCAGTATTTT. Together with reference TRBV28 and TRBJ2-3, the CDR3 gives the full variable domain: DVKVTQSSRYLVKRTGEKVFLECVQDMDHENMFWYRQDPGLGLRLIYFSYDVKMKEKGDIPEGYSVSREKKERFSLILESASTNQTSMYLCASQLGGSTNTQYFGPGTRLTVL.

The chain is built from TRBV11-2 and TRBJ1-2; D is possibly TRBD1 (6 bases). CDR3 length equals 15 residues. Germline-derived CDR1 and CDR2 are SGHAT and FQNNGV. The ends were cut back, 1 base at V and 4 bases at J, with 13 bases in the middle. The CDR3 loop is CASSLAHRETYGYTF. As DNA, the CDR3 is TGTGCCAGCAGCTTAGCTCACAGGGAGACCTATGGCTACACCTTC.

The chain employs TRBV6-5 and TRBJ1-2; a possible D gene is TRBD1 (6 bases). In germline, CDR1 is MNHEY, CDR2 SVGAGI. V was shortened by 10 bases and J by 5 bases, with 14 bases between the two germline ends. This CDR3 contains 12 residues. CDR3 sequence reads: CATQGDLYGYTF. The CDR3 DNA sequence: TGTGCCACACAGGGCGACCTTTATGGCTACACCTTC.

The chain employs TRBV9 and TRBJ1-2; 7 nucleotides line up with TRBD1. Germline CDR1 and CDR2: SGDLS and YYNGEE. V lost 6 bases, J lost 5 bases, and 10 bases stayed unmatched. There are 14 residues in the CDR3. CDR3 nucleotide sequence: TGTGCCAGCACCCCGACAGGGATAGATTATGGCTACACCTTC. Translating gives CASTPTGIDYGYTF.